These 14 T cell receptor beta chains were sequenced from one sample in a study of blood T cell repertoires in COVID-19. The table came from immunoSEQ multiplex PCR; TCRdb's copy has only in-frame clones and leaves some out. Of some 130,000 clones in the sample, over 80% are singletons; the top ten hold about 18%. Sequencing was carried out using PBMCs or T cells enriched from blood (not recorded which). The source is a man younger than 40 who had recovered from COVID-19.

A remark on this clone: This specimen includes other DNA sequences encoding the same CDR3. The CDR3 DNA is TGCGCCAGCAGCCAAGGTCAGGGGGCGGGGGAGACCCAGTACTTC. This translates into CASSQGQGAGETQYF. The chain employs TRBV4-1 and TRBJ2-5; 8 bases agree with TRBD1. Germline V gene lookup returns CDR1 MGHRA and CDR2 YSYEKL. This CDR3 contains 15 residues. Trimming removed 1 base from V and 5 bases from J; junction bases left unmatched: 6.

This clone is a singleton in its sample. The chain couples TRBV5-1 to TRBJ2-2; 14 bases line up with TRBD2. Germline V gene sequence: CDR1 SGHRS, CDR2 YFSETQ. After removal of 5 bases from V and 10 bases from J, the junction contained 16 bases not matched to a gene. The CDR3 runs to 18 residues. The CDR3 region has the DNA TGCGCCAGCAGTAAGACCGGGACTAGCGGGAGTGGAGTGGAGGAGCTGTTTTTT. It translates to CASSKTGTSGSGVEELFF. Full variable domain (missing parts from reference TRBV5-1 and TRBJ2-2): KAGVTQTPRYLIKTRGQQVTLSCSPISGHRSVSWYQQTPGQGLQFLFEYFSETQRNKGNFPGRFSGRQFSNSRSEMNVSTLELGDSALYLCASSKTGTSGSGVEELFFGEGSRLTVL.

There are a few counts of this clone. V gene TRBV5-1 combines with J gene TRBJ2-7; 9 positions agree with TRBD1. Germline loops: CDR1 SGHRS, CDR2 YFSETQ. Unmatched junction bases numbered 12, after V lost 8 bases and J lost 6 bases. CDR3 length: 14 amino acids. Here the CDR3 DNA reads TGCGCCAGTAGGGAGACAGGGGGGCAGTTCGAGCAGTACTTC. Protein: CASRETGGQFEQYF. The full variable domain, completed using reference TRBV5-1 and TRBJ2-7, is KAGVTQTPRYLIKTRGQQVTLSCSPISGHRSVSWYQQTPGQGLQFLFEYFSETQRNKGNFPGRFSGRQFSNSRSEMNVSTLELGDSALYLCASRETGGQFEQYFGPGTRLTVT.

This chain links TRBV7-9 with TRBJ2-1, with TRBD1 as a possible D gene (5 bases). Germline CDR1 SEHNR, CDR2 FQNEAQ (reference sequence). The CDR3 runs 17 residues. The V end lost 1 base, the J end lost 0 bases, and 13 bases lay between the germline ends. CDR3 DNA sequence: TGTGCCAGCAGCTTAGTTGGGGCGGTAAGCTCCTACAATGAGCAGTTCTTC. Protein: CASSLVGAVSSYNEQFF.

V is TRBV11-2 and J is TRBJ2-1, with unresolved D. This CDR3 spans 15 amino acids. Germline values: CDR1 SGHAT, CDR2 FQNNGV. The V end was cut by 3 bases, the J end by 5 bases, with 14 bases between. CDR3 loop: CASSLIRLDNNEQFF. The CDR3 coding sequence is TGTGCCAGCAGCTTGATTCGGCTAGATAACAATGAGCAGTTCTTC. Full variable domain (remainder filled in from reference TRBV11-2 and TRBJ2-1): EAGVAQSPRYKIIEKRQSVAFWCNPISGHATLYWYQQILGQGPKLLIQFQNNGVVDDSQLPKDRFSAERLKGVDSTLKIQPAKLEDSAVYLCASSLIRLDNNEQFFGPGTRLTVL.

The genes are TRBV7-9 and TRBJ1-5; D ambiguous. With 5 bases removed from V and 8 bases from J, the gap between germline ends came to 16 bases. The CDR3 extends over 14 amino acids. Germline V gives CDR1 SEHNR, CDR2 FQNEAQ (reference sequence). CDR3 in amino acids: CASSRGSLGEPQHF. For the CDR3, the DNA is TGTGCCAGCAGCCGAGGGTCCCTAGGAGAGCCCCAGCATTTT.

The chain links TRBV5-5 to TRBJ2-3, with D maybe TRBD2 (6 bases). V gave up 4 bases and J gave up 1 base, with 13 bases separating them. CDR1 is SGHKS, CDR2 YYEKEE, per germline (reference sequence). The CDR3 covers 15 residues. In DNA, the CDR3 is TGTGCCAGCAGCCTCGATCAGCGGGGCACAGATACGCAGTATTTT. It specifies CASSLDQRGTDTQYF. Using reference TRBV5-5 and TRBJ2-3 for the parts outside the CDR3, the full variable domain is DAGVTQSPTHLIKTRGQQVTLRCSPISGHKSVSWYQQVLGQGPQFIFQYYEKEERGRGNFPDRFSARQFPNYSSELNVNALLLGDSALYLCASSLDQRGTDTQYFGPGTRLTVL.

Only a few counts were recorded for this clone. V usage is TRBV5-8 and J usage is TRBJ1-5; the D gene is possibly TRBD1 (5 bases). V lost 0 bases and J 3 bases, leaving 7 bases between the germline ends. This CDR3 spans 14 amino acids. Germline-derived CDR1 and CDR2 are SGHTS and YDEGEE. CDR3 DNA: TGTGCCAGCAGCTTGGGACAGATCAATCAGCCCCAGCATTTT. It codes for CASSLGQINQPQHF.

A single count supports this clone. The chain employs TRBV15 and TRBJ1-5; weak D call: TRBD1 (6 bases). Germline V gene lookup returns CDR1 LNHNV and CDR2 YYDKDF (reference sequence). V gave up 5 bases and J gave up 0 bases, with 14 bases separating them. This CDR3 is built from 16 residues. CDR3 DNA: TGTGCCACCAGCCTGGGTCACAGGGCTAGCAATCAGCCCCAGCATTTT. It is translated as CATSLGHRASNQPQHF.

This chain joins TRBV5-1 and TRBJ1-2; no clear D gene. The CDR3 totals 14 residues. The germline V gene has CDR1 SGHRS and CDR2 YFSETQ. Trimming took 1 base from V and 8 from J, leaving 15 bases between them. CDR3 in amino acids: CASSLQESAEGYTF. The CDR3, as DNA: TGCGCCAGCAGCTTGCAGGAATCGGCAGAGGGCTACACCTTC.

The genes are TRBV5-1 and TRBJ1-1, with 8 positions matching TRBD1. The germline V gene encodes CDR1 SGHRS and CDR2 YFSETQ. Trimming took 0 bases from V and 11 from J; bases not matched to a gene: 12. CDR3 length equals 15 residues. CDR3 sequence reads: CASSLGGETGVKAFF. The CDR3 nucleotides read TGCGCCAGCAGCTTGGGGGGTGAGACAGGGGTTAAGGCTTTCTTT. Looking up the rest from reference TRBV5-1 and TRBJ1-1 gives the full variable domain: KAGVTQTPRYLIKTRGQQVTLSCSPISGHRSVSWYQQTPGQGLQFLFEYFSETQRNKGNFPGRFSGRQFSNSRSEMNVSTLELGDSALYLCASSLGGETGVKAFFGQGTRLTVV.

This clone was picked up a small number of times. The chain recombines TRBV6-5 with TRBJ1-4, with a possible D match to TRBD1 (6 bases). Deletions cut 7 bases from V and 8 bases from J, with 14 bases between. The V gene's germline CDR1 is MNHEY and CDR2 SVGAGI. There are 13 residues in the CDR3. CDR3 sequence reads: CASTSRGWEKLFF. As DNA, the CDR3 is TGTGCCAGCACCAGCAGGGGTTGGGAAAAACTGTTTTTT.

The chain links TRBV5-4 to TRBJ1-2; the D is unclear. Looked up from germline, CDR1 is SGHNT and CDR2 is YYREEE (reference sequence). Trimming shortened V by 4 bases and J by 6 bases, and 16 bases separated the two germline ends. The CDR3 sequence is 14 residues long. CDR3 nucleotide sequence: TGTGCCAGCAGCCCGGCGGAGGCAATTGATGGCTACACCTTC. It codes for CASSPAEAIDGYTF.

This rearrangement joins TRBV5-6 to TRBJ2-1; TRBD2 might be the D (5 bases). CDR1 and CDR2 from the germline V gene are SGHDT and YYEEEE. The CDR3 runs 11 residues. V dropped 3 bases and J dropped 9 bases, with 7 bases sitting between them. CDR3 sequence reads: CASSSGSEQFF. CDR3 in DNA: TGTGCCAGCAGCTCGGGGAGTGAGCAGTTCTTC.